Here is one T cell receptor (beta chain) with its context. This entry is derived from a study of early T cells in non-severe SARS-CoV-2 infection. Trimming shortened V by 6 bases and J by 2 bases, and 16 bases separated the two germline ends. Looked up from germline, CDR1 is MDHEN and CDR2 is SYDVKM. The CDR3 spans 15 residues. TCRdb redid the calling of the 5' RACE reads with MiXCR, one entry per CDR3 protein. The sample has around 84,000 distinct CDR3 sequences; approximately 14% are singletons. Sequencing used whole blood. This clonotype originated in an adult who was a healthcare worker with PCR-confirmed SARS-CoV-2 infection or an uninfected control (not recorded which). This chain joins TRBV28 and TRBJ1-1; TRBD1 is a possible D gene (5 bases). CDR3 nucleotides: TGTGCCAGCAGATTGGGGACGAGGGGCAACACTGAAGCTTTCTTT. The encoded protein is CASRLGTRGNTEAFF.